Listed below are T cell receptor beta chains from one sample, sequenced in a study of blood T cell repertoires in COVID-19. Sequencing was performed with immunoSEQ multiplex PCR; in TCRdb, only in-frame clones are kept and a portion is missing. The repertoire holds 95,000 or so clones, with approximately 84% as singletons. The sequencing sample was made of peripheral blood. The source is a human donor in a cohort sampled during active COVID-19. Both conserved end residues are part of each CDR3. The D gene is left open where the match is weak. A clone size is listed for some rows: how often the clone was seen (once, few, many), or a class if it is expanded.

TRBV5-6	14	-	TRBJ2-7	-	CASSLPGTNYEQYF	TGTGCCAGCAGCTTGCCCGGGACAAACTACGAGCAGTACTTC
TRBV3-1/TRBV3-2	16	-	TRBJ2-5	-	CASSPHLSGTGETQYF	TGTGCCAGCAGCCCTCACCTTAGCGGAACGGGGGAGACCCAGTACTTC
TRBV7-2	15	TRBD1	TRBJ2-2	-	CASSLGTGSTGELFF	TGTGCCAGCAGCTTAGGGACAGGGAGCACCGGGGAGCTGTTTTTT
TRBV28	15	-	TRBJ1-2	-	CASSLSRIVSYGYTF	TGTGCCAGCAGTTTATCGCGAATCGTGAGCTATGGCTACACCTTC
TRBV7-9	15	TRBD1	TRBJ1-1	once	CASSLGAGGNTEAFF	TGTGCCAGCAGCTTAGGGGCAGGGGGCAACACTGAAGCTTTCTTT
TRBV7-3	15	-	TRBJ1-6	once	CASSERGLYNSPLHF	TGTGCCAGCAGCGAGCGGGGGCTCTATAATTCACCCCTCCACTTT
TRBV5-1	14	-	TRBJ1-1	-	CASSLVSPNTEAFF	TGCGCCAGCAGCTTAGTCAGTCCGAACACTGAAGCTTTCTTT
TRBV5-4	15	-	TRBJ1-2	-	CASSLATGSNYGYTF	TGTGCCAGCAGCTTGGCCACAGGGTCTAACTATGGCTACACCTTC
TRBV24-1	15	TRBD2	TRBJ2-1	-	CATSARLAGNNEQFF	TGTGCCACAAGTGCTAGGCTAGCGGGGAACAATGAGCAGTTCTTC
TRBV28	16	-	TRBJ1-5	-	CASSLYRSKGNQPQHF	TGTGCCAGCAGTTTATACAGGTCGAAGGGCAATCAGCCCCAGCATTTT
TRBV6-5	12	TRBD1	TRBJ2-7	-	CASSPQGYEQYF	TGTGCCAGCAGCCCACAGGGGTACGAGCAGTACTTC
TRBV11-2	11	TRBD2	TRBJ2-1	-	CASSLAGGMFF	TGTGCCAGCAGCTTAGCGGGAGGTATGTTCTTC
TRBV7-6	15	TRBD2	TRBJ2-1	-	CASSQRLADYNEQFF	TGTGCCAGCAGCCAAAGACTAGCGGACTACAATGAGCAGTTCTTC